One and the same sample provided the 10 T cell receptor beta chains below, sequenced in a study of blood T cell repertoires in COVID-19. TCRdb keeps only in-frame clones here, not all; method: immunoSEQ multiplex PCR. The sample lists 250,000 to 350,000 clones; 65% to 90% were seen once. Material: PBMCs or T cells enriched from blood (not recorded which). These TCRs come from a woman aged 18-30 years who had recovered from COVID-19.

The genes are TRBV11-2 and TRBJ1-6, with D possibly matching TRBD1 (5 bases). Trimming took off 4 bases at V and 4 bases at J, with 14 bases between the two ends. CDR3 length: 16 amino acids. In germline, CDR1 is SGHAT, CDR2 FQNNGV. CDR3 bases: TGTGCCAGCAGCTCAGTAACGACAGTTTATAATTCACCCCTCCACTTT. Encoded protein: CASSSVTTVYNSPLHF.

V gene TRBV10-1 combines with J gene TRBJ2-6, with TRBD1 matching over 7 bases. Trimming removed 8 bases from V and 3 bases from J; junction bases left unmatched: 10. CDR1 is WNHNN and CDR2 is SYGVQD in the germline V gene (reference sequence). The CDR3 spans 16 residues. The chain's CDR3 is CASPAGQAIGANVLTF. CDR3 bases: TGCGCCAGCCCTGCCGGACAGGCTATTGGGGCCAACGTCCTGACTTTC.

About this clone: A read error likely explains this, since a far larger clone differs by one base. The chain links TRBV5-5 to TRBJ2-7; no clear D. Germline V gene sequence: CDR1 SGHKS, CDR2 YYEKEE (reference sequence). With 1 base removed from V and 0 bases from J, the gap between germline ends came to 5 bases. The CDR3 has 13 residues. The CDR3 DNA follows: TGTGCCAGCAGCTTGACAGACTCCTACGAGCAGTACTTC. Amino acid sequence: CASSLTDSYEQYF.

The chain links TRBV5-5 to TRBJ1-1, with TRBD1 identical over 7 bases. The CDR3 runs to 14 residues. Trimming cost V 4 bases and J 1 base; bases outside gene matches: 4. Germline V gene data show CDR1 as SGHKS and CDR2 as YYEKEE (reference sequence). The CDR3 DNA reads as TGTGCCAGCAGCCGACAGGGCGAGAACACTGAAGCTTTCTTT. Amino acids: CASSRQGENTEAFF.

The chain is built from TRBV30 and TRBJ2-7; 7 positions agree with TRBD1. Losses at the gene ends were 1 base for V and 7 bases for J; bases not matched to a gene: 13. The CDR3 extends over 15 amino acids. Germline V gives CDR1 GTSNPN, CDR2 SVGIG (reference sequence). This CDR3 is CAWSDPGTDFGEQYF. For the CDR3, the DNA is TGTGCCTGGAGTGACCCCGGGACAGACTTCGGAGAGCAGTACTTC.

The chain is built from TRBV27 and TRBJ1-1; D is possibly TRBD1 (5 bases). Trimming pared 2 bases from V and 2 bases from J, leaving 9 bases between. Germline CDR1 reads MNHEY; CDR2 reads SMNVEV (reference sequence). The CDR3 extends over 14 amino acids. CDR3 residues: CASSLEGENTEAFF. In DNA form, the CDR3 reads TGTGCCAGCAGTTTAGAAGGGGAAAACACTGAAGCTTTCTTT.

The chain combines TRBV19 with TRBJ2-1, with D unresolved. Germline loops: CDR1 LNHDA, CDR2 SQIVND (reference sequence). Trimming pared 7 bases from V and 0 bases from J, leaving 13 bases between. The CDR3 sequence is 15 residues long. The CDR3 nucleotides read TGTGCCAGTACTCCCTGGTCGAGCTCCTACAATGAGCAGTTCTTC. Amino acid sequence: CASTPWSSSYNEQFF.

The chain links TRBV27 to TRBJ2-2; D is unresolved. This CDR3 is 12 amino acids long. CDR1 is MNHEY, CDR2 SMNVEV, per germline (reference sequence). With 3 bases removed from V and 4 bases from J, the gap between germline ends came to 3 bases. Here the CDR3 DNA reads TGTGCCAGCAGTTTCTTCACCGGGGAGCTGTTTTTT. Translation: CASSFFTGELFF.

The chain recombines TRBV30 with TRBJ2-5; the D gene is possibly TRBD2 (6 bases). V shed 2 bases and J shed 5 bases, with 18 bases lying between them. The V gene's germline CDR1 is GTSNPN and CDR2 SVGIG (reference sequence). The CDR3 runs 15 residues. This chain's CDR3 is CAWSLSEGSGETQYF. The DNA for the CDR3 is TGTGCCTGGAGTCTTTCGGAGGGGTCAGGGGAGACCCAGTACTTC.

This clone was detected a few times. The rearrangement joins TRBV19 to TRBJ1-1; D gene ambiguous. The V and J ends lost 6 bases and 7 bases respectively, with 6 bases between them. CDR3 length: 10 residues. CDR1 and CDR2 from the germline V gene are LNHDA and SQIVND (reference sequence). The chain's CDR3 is CASRSFEAFF. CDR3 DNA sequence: TGTGCCAGTAGATCTTTTGAAGCTTTCTTT. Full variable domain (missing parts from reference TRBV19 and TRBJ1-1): DGGITQSPKYLFRKEGQNVTLSCEQNLNHDAMYWYRQDPGQGLRLIYYSQIVNDFQKGDIAEGYSVSREKKESFPLTVTSAQKNPTAFYLCASRSFEAFFGQGTRLTVV.